This is a list of T cell receptor beta chains from one sample in a study. MiXCR, applied by TCRdb to the 5' RACE reads, yields one record per CDR3 protein. Of over 25,000 distinct CDR3 sequences listed, about 28% are singletons. The sample taken for sequencing was naive CD4+ T cells sorted from a lymph node. Receptor source: a female donor with breast cancer. CDR3s include the opening cysteine and the closing phenylalanine or tryptophan. The D gene is left open where the match is weak. Clone size is not always given. Where it is, it says once, few, many or a class for expanded clones.

clone_size	d_call	j_call	v_call	cdr3_nt	cdr3_aa
NA	TRBD1	TRBJ2-2	TRBV6-6	TGTGCCAGCGGACCCAGTGACAGGGGGCAGGGCGGGGAGCTGTTTTTT	CASGPSDRGQGGELFF
many	NA	TRBJ1-1	TRBV2	TGTGCCAGCAGGTGGTCACAGAACACTGAAGCTTTCTTT	CASRWSQNTEAFF
few	NA	TRBJ1-6	TRBV12-3/TRBV12-4	TGTGCCAGCACCCTTTCGGCACAGGGCGAGGGTTCACCCCTCCACTTT	CASTLSAQGEGSPLHF
NA	TRBD1	TRBJ2-1	TRBV12-3/TRBV12-4	TGTGCCAGCTTCAGACAGGGAAGGGGCAATGAGCAGTTCTTC	CASFRQGRGNEQFF
few	TRBD1	TRBJ2-7	TRBV5-1	TGCGCCAGCAGCCGCGGACAGGGGAATACCTACGAGCAGTACTTC	CASSRGQGNTYEQYF
NA	NA	TRBJ1-6	TRBV4-3	TGCGCCAGCAGCCAAGATTCCGACATTCAGAATTCACCCCTCCACTTT	CASSQDSDIQNSPLHF
NA	TRBD1	TRBJ2-7	TRBV5-6	TGTGCCAGCAGCTTGGAGGACAGGGGGCTCTACGAGCAGTACTTC	CASSLEDRGLYEQYF
many	NA	TRBJ1-3	TRBV6-6	TGTGCCAGCAGTTACCTCGCAACTGGCGGTGGGGGAAACACCATATATTTT	CASSYLATGGGGNTIYF
NA	NA	TRBJ2-1	TRBV5-1	TGCGCCAGCAGCCTGGATGGGGGCCGAGTAAACAATGAGCAGTTCTTC	CASSLDGGRVNNEQFF
NA	NA	TRBJ1-5	TRBV18	TGTACCAGCTCACCCGTGCCAAGCAATCAGCCCCAGCATTTT	CTSSPVPSNQPQHF
few	NA	TRBJ2-1	TRBV6-2/TRBV6-3	TGTGCCAGCAGTTACTCGCTAGGGGGAGGCAATGAGCAGTTCTTC	CASSYSLGGGNEQFF
NA	NA	TRBJ2-7	TRBV6-5	TGTGCCAGCAGTTACACGACAGTTCCCTCCTACGAGCAGTACTTC	CASSYTTVPSYEQYF
many	NA	TRBJ2-6	TRBV9	TGTGCCAGCAGCGTAGCGGGACACCTTAACTCTGGGGCCAACGTCCTGACTTTC	CASSVAGHLNSGANVLTF
many	NA	TRBJ2-5	TRBV5-1	TGCGCCAGCAGCTTGGTTGGACAGCCGCAAGAGACCCAGTACTTC	CASSLVGQPQETQYF
NA	NA	TRBJ1-1	TRBV3-1	TGTGCCAGCAGCCAAGGGGGGGGACGCAGGGAAGCTTTCTTT	CASSQGGGRREAFF
NA	NA	TRBJ1-5	TRBV19	TGTGCCAGTAGCGGTTGGGGGAAGGATCAGCCCCAGCATTTT	CASSGWGKDQPQHF
NA	NA	TRBJ2-3	TRBV13	TGTGCCAGCAGTACCCAAGGGCGCACAGATACGCAGTATTTT	CASSTQGRTDTQYF
NA	NA	TRBJ2-2	TRBV12-3/TRBV12-4	TGTGCCAGCAGTTTAGCGGGATTTCGGGGAGTCACCGGGGAGCTGTTTTTT	CASSLAGFRGVTGELFF
NA	NA	TRBJ1-1	TRBV6-2/TRBV6-3	TGTGCCAGCAGCTCAGGGGTCTTGAACACTGAAGCTTTCTTT	CASSSGVLNTEAFF
NA	NA	TRBJ2-3	TRBV27	TGTGCCAGCAGTGTTTTTATTAGCGCTGCGTCGGATACGCAGTATTTT	CASSVFISAASDTQYF
few	NA	TRBJ1-2	TRBV12-3/TRBV12-4	TGTGCCAGCGGACCGACGGTCTATGGCTACACCTTC	CASGPTVYGYTF
NA	TRBD1	TRBJ2-3	TRBV5-4	TGTGCCAGCAGACTCGGACAGGGGATAACAGATACGCAGTATTTT	CASRLGQGITDTQYF
NA	NA	TRBJ2-5	TRBV6-2/TRBV6-3	TGTGCCAGCAGTCACGTTTCTGGCCTCCGGAGCCAAGAGACCCAGTACTTC	CASSHVSGLRSQETQYF
NA	NA	TRBJ2-3	TRBV7-3	TGTGCCAGCAGCTGGTCGGCGGGAAGCACAGATACGCAGTATTTT	CASSWSAGSTDTQYF
NA	TRBD1	TRBJ1-5	TRBV29-1	TGCAGCGCCCAGGGGGGTAACTCGGATCAGCCCCAGCATTTT	CSAQGGNSDQPQHF
medium-sized	TRBD2	TRBJ2-7	TRBV7-2	TGTGCCAGCAGTACCCTAGCGGGAGTGGCAGAGCAGTACTTC	CASSTLAGVAEQYF
NA	TRBD2	TRBJ2-7	TRBV5-1	TGCGCCAGCAGCTTGGATCTTGCGGGGGGGAGGGAGCAGTACTTC	CASSLDLAGGREQYF
few	TRBD1	TRBJ2-3	TRBV20-1	TGCAGTGCTGAGCCACGGACAGGGGGCGCAGATACGCAGTATTTT	CSAEPRTGGADTQYF
many	TRBD1	TRBJ1-1	TRBV5-1	TGCGCCAGCAGCCTGCAACCGACAGGGCTGGTAGCTTTCTTT	CASSLQPTGLVAFF
NA	NA	TRBJ2-7	TRBV6-5	TGTGCCAGCAGTTACCGGGACGGTAACTACGAGCAGTACTTC	CASSYRDGNYEQYF
NA	TRBD2	TRBJ2-1	TRBV11-3	TGTGCCAGCAGCCCGGGACTAGCGGGACCCCGGTCGGATGAGCAGTTCTTC	CASSPGLAGPRSDEQFF
NA	NA	TRBJ1-4	TRBV6-6	TGTGCCAGCACGCCCACAGGGGAAAAACTGTTTTTT	CASTPTGEKLFF
medium-sized	NA	TRBJ2-1	TRBV6-2/TRBV6-3	TGTGCCAGCAGACTCGACGGCCATACAACCATACCATACAATGAGCAGTTCTTC	CASRLDGHTTIPYNEQFF